These 10 T cell receptor beta chains were all obtained from the same sample, sequenced in a study of blood T cell repertoires in COVID-19. The repertoire was sequenced with immunoSEQ multiplex PCR; TCRdb's copy has only in-frame clones and lacks some. The table lists approximately 260,000 clones, approximately 83% of them singletons. The sample was PBMCs or T cells enriched from blood (not recorded which). These receptors were taken from a man aged 45-65 years who had recovered from COVID-19.

This rearrangement joins TRBV3-1 (or the pseudogene TRBV3-2) to TRBJ1-1; no definite D call. Germline CDR1 reads LGHDT; CDR2 reads YNNKEL (reference sequence). V lost 0 bases and J lost 5, with 7 bases in between. There are 13 residues in the CDR3. CDR3 bases: TGTGCCAGCAGCCAAGATCCGGGTACTGAAGCTTTCTTT. Residues: CASSQDPGTEAFF.

The rearrangement joins TRBV21-1 to TRBJ2-3; the table's D call TRBD2 went unverified against the DNA. TRBV21-1 is noted as a pseudogene. The CDR3 is 18 amino acids. CDR3 region: CASSKTVGWELTTDTQYF. CDR3 sequence (DNA): TGTGCCAGCAGCAAAACAGTCGGGTGGGAGCTTACCACAGATACGCAGTATTTT.

This clone was seen a handful of times. The chain couples TRBV6-5 to TRBJ1-1; 7 positions agree with TRBD1. CDR3 length equals 13 residues. V lost 4 bases and J lost 4; bases outside the gene matches: 3. CDR1 is MNHEY, CDR2 SVGAGI, per germline. CDR3 nucleotide sequence: TGTGCCAGCAGTTCCGAGGGGGCCACTGAAGCTTTCTTT. This encodes CASSSEGATEAFF.

This clone was seen once. The chain recombines TRBV6-5 with TRBJ1-3, with D hard to call. Looked up from germline, CDR1 is MNHEY and CDR2 is SVGAGI. This CDR3 spans 11 amino acids. Trimming left V 6 bases short and J 11 bases short, with 11 bases between. CDR3 region: CASSLTRAIYF. The CDR3 DNA follows: TGTGCCAGCAGCCTGACAAGAGCCATATATTTT.

The chain recombines TRBV6-2 or TRBV6-3 with TRBJ1-1; 7 bases are shared with TRBD1. Germline V CDR1 and CDR2: MNHEY, SVGEGT. V gave up 0 bases and J gave up 3 bases; unmatched junction bases: 16. This CDR3 has 19 amino acids. CDR3 sequence reads: CASSYSRQGWGLDDTEAFF. The CDR3 bases are TGTGCCAGCAGTTACTCGCGACAGGGTTGGGGCCTAGATGACACTGAAGCTTTCTTT.

The rearrangement links TRBV3-1 (or the pseudogene TRBV3-2) to TRBJ1-2; D not certain. The V gene's germline CDR1 is LGHDT and CDR2 YNNKEL (reference sequence). The CDR3 runs to 13 residues. The V end lost 5 bases, the J end lost 8 bases, and 15 bases lay between the germline ends. The CDR3 sequence is CASSDHYRQGYTF. The CDR3 DNA sequence: TGTGCCAGCAGCGATCACTACCGTCAGGGCTACACCTTC.

A few counts support this clone. The J gene is TRBJ1-4, the V gene TRBV11-2; no definite D call. Per the germline V gene, CDR1 is SGHAT and CDR2 is FQNNGV. The CDR3 totals 14 residues. V was shortened by 3 bases and J by 0 bases, with 5 bases between the two germline ends. CDR3 coding DNA: TGTGCCAGCAGCTTCGTCGCAACTAATGAAAAACTGTTTTTT. Translation: CASSFVATNEKLFF.

CDR3 in DNA: TGTGCCAGCAGCATGGACTCTGGGTCCTACAATGAGCAGTTCTTC. It yields the protein CASSMDSGSYNEQFF. This chain links TRBV7-2 with TRBJ2-1, with D perhaps TRBD2 (5 bases). V was cut by 5 bases and J by 1 base, with 12 bases left in between. The V gene's germline CDR1 is SGHTA and CDR2 FQGNSA. This CDR3 contains 15 residues.

The gene calls are TRBV5-1 and TRBJ2-3; no clear D gene. Trimming pared 1 base from V and 1 base from J, leaving 7 bases between. The CDR3 is 14 amino acids. The germline CDR1 and CDR2 sequences are SGHRS and YFSETQ. This CDR3 reads CASSLLAGTDTQYF. In nucleotides, the CDR3 is TGCGCCAGCAGCTTGCTCGCGGGCACAGATACGCAGTATTTT.

The gene calls are TRBV9 and TRBJ1-2; D gene ambiguous. Looked up from germline, CDR1 is SGDLS and CDR2 is YYNGEE. This CDR3 has 14 residues. V gave up 0 bases and J gave up 8 bases, with 14 bases separating them. The CDR3 here is CASSVESRGIGYTF. The CDR3 region has the DNA TGTGCCAGCAGCGTAGAATCCCGGGGTATAGGCTACACCTTC.